These 32 T cell receptor beta chains were sequenced from one sample in a study of OX40 agonist ivuxolimab in advanced cancers. The data were produced by immunoSEQ multiplex PCR, yet TCRdb's version contains in-frame clones alone and is incomplete. The sample has some 90,000 clones; 87% are singletons. The sample was CD4+ or CD8+ T cells sorted from blood, taken in a trial of the OX40 agonist ivuxolimab. The receptors come from an adult with an advanced solid tumor such as melanoma, head and neck, liver or kidney cancer.

V usage is TRBV11-3 and J usage is TRBJ2-2, with D perhaps given as TRBD1 or TRBD2 (7 bases each). The CDR3 is 17 residues long. CDR1 SGHNT and CDR2 YENEEA come from the germline V gene. Trimming took off 5 bases at V and 6 bases at J, with 22 bases between the two ends. This CDR3 is CASSGDRFGLVAGELFF. CDR3 nucleotide sequence: TGTGCCAGCAGCGGGGACAGATTCGGACTAGTGGCCGGGGAGCTGTTTTTT.

This clone was seen only once. The gene calls are TRBV19 and TRBJ1-1; the D gene is possibly TRBD1 (6 bases). The CDR3 contains 14 residues. The V end lost 5 bases, the J end lost 2 bases, and 12 bases lay between the germline ends. From germline, CDR1 is LNHDA and CDR2 SQIVND (reference sequence). The CDR3 DNA follows: TGTGCCAGTAGTTCACAGGGTCCTAACACTGAAGCTTTCTTT. Protein sequence: CASSSQGPNTEAFF.

CDR3 sequence: CASSFGQGRAGELFF. The CDR3 DNA is TGTGCCAGCAGTTTCGGTCAGGGGAGGGCCGGGGAGCTGTTTTTT. The chain employs TRBV28 and TRBJ2-2; D possibly corresponds to TRBD2 (7 bases). V was cut by 3 bases and J by 6 bases, with 14 bases left in between. Germline V gene data show CDR1 as MDHEN and CDR2 as SYDVKM. This CDR3 is 15 amino acids long.

The CDR3 region has the DNA TGTGCCTGTTCCGCTGGGGGACTAGCAGAGACCCAGTACTTC. As protein: CACSAGGLAETQYF. The gene calls are TRBV30 and TRBJ2-5; 9 nucleotides agree with TRBD2. J lost 4 bases, V lost 6 bases, and 9 bases had no gene match. There are 14 residues in the CDR3. From germline, CDR1 is GTSNPN and CDR2 SVGIG (reference sequence).

The J gene is TRBJ1-2, the V gene TRBV7-2; D is perhaps TRBD1 (5 bases). Germline V gene sequence: CDR1 SGHTA, CDR2 FQGNSA. This CDR3 has 15 residues. The V end lost 0 bases, the J end lost 6 bases, and 14 bases lay between the germline ends. CDR3 protein: CASSLAARVVDGYTF. DNA for the CDR3: TGTGCCAGCAGCTTAGCCGCCAGGGTTGTAGATGGCTACACCTTC.

The CDR3 bases are TGTGCCAGCAGTGAAGCGGTGACTAGCGGGAGGGCCATCACCGGGGAGCTGTTTTTT. Translation gives CASSEAVTSGRAITGELFF. The rearrangement uses TRBV6-1 and TRBJ2-2; 14 bases line up with TRBD2. The CDR3 spans 19 residues. Germline loops: CDR1 MNHNS, CDR2 SASEGT. V was pared by 0 bases and J by 4 bases, with 7 bases of the junction left unmatched.

This chain uses TRBV5-6 with TRBJ1-2; tentative D call: TRBD1 (5 bases). Per the germline V gene, CDR1 is SGHDT and CDR2 is YYEEEE. V lost 1 base, J lost 2 bases, and 9 bases lay in between. CDR3 length: 14 residues. The CDR3 spells CASSLRGLNYGYTF. The DNA of the CDR3 is TGTGCCAGCAGCTTGAGGGGCTTGAACTATGGCTACACCTTC.

The chain uses TRBV11-3 and TRBJ2-1; perhaps TRBD2 as D (6 bases). Trimming removed 0 bases from V and 3 bases from J, with 9 bases in between. CDR3 length equals 15 residues. Germline V gene sequence: CDR1 SGHNT, CDR2 YENEEA. The CDR3 sequence: CASSLELGGYNEQFF. DNA for the CDR3: TGTGCCAGCAGCTTAGAATTGGGAGGCTACAATGAGCAGTTCTTC.

The J gene is TRBJ2-2, the V gene TRBV5-1; maybe TRBD1 (6 bases). This CDR3 contains 15 residues. Germline CDR1 reads SGHRS; CDR2 reads YFSETQ. Deletions cut 2 bases from V and 4 bases from J, with 12 bases between. The DNA of the CDR3 is TGCGCCAGCAGCTTTCAACAGGGTGGCACCGGGGAGCTGTTTTTT. It specifies CASSFQQGGTGELFF.

CDR3 loop: CASSDRPTISGNTIYF. The DNA for the CDR3 is TGCGCCAGCAGCGACAGGCCCACGATCTCTGGAAACACCATATATTTT. This rearrangement joins TRBV5-1 to TRBJ1-3; maybe TRBD1 (6 bases). The V and J ends lost 4 bases and 0 bases respectively, with 14 bases between them. Germline CDR1 and CDR2: SGHRS and YFSETQ. CDR3 length: 16 amino acids.

The chain uses TRBV6-1 and TRBJ1-1, with TRBD1 as a possible D gene (6 bases). Trimming pared 6 bases from V and 3 bases from J, leaving 11 bases between. The CDR3 totals 13 residues. Germline CDR1 reads MNHNS; CDR2 reads SASEGT. CDR3 sequence reads: CASSGTLDTEAFF. In DNA form, the CDR3 reads TGTGCCAGCAGCGGGACACTAGACACTGAAGCTTTCTTT.

This chain links TRBV10-3 with TRBJ2-1; maybe TRBD2 (6 bases). V gave up 6 bases and J gave up 3 bases, with 15 bases separating them. The CDR3 loop spans 15 amino acids. Germline CDR1 ENHRY, CDR2 SYGVKD. CDR3 DNA sequence: TGTGCCATCAGCCCGGGGGAAAGGATCTACAATGAGCAGTTCTTC. This encodes CAISPGERIYNEQFF.

The chain is built from TRBV6-6 and TRBJ1-2, with 7 bases that match TRBD1. Germline trimming cut 7 bases from V and 8 bases from J; bases unmatched to any gene: 7. CDR3 size: 12 residues. Germline CDR1 reads MNHNY; CDR2 reads SVGAGI (reference sequence). CDR3 sequence reads: CASIDRVSGYTF. The CDR3 DNA reads TGTGCCAGCATCGACAGGGTATCAGGCTACACCTTC.

The table lists this clone with a few counts. The chain links TRBV2 to TRBJ2-5, with D uncertain. The CDR3 sequence is 12 residues long. The V gene lost 2 bases and the J gene lost 5 bases, with 6 bases spanning the gap. Germline assignment: CDR1 SNHLY and CDR2 FYNNEI. Written as DNA, the CDR3 is TGTGCCAGCAGTGAACTAGTTGAGACCCAGTACTTC. This gives the protein CASSELVETQYF.

V and J are TRBV2 and TRBJ2-4; D gene ambiguous. Trimming shortened V by 1 base and J by 3 bases, and 7 bases separated the two germline ends. The germline CDR1 and CDR2 sequences are SNHLY and FYNNEI. The length of the CDR3 is 14 residues. CDR3 DNA sequence: TGTGCCAGCAGTGAAGTGGATTACAAAAACATTCAGTACTTC. Translated, it gives CASSEVDYKNIQYF.

This rearrangement joins TRBV7-3 to TRBJ2-3; no reliable D call. The germline V and J ends were trimmed by 3 bases and 5 bases, with 9 bases remaining between them. This CDR3 spans 13 amino acids. Germline V CDR1 and CDR2: SGHTA, FQGTGA. As DNA, the CDR3 is TGTGCCAGCAGCTTCACAGCGTTAGATACGCAGTATTTT. Amino acids: CASSFTALDTQYF.

This chain links TRBV28 with TRBJ1-1; tentative D call: TRBD1 (5 bases). The germline V gene has CDR1 MDHEN and CDR2 SYDVKM. This CDR3 spans 16 amino acids. V shed 4 bases and J shed 5 bases, with 20 bases lying between them. Written as DNA, the CDR3 is TGTGCCAGCAGTTCGAACCGGGACTTAAAACGGACTGAAGCTTTCTTT. Translating gives CASSSNRDLKRTEAFF.

The chain joins TRBV4-1 to TRBJ1-3; D is possibly TRBD1 (5 bases). Trimming removed 3 bases at V and 0 bases at J, with 12 bases between. The V gene's germline CDR1 is MGHRA and CDR2 YSYEKL. The CDR3 sequence is 16 residues long. The CDR3: CASSQRDGSSGNTIYF. CDR3 DNA sequence: TGCGCCAGCAGCCAGAGGGACGGAAGCTCTGGAAACACCATATATTTT.

On this clone: Other DNA sequences of this sample code for an identical CDR3. The chain carries TRBV6-6 and TRBJ1-1, with a possible D match to TRBD1 (5 bases). V lost 2 bases to trimming and J lost 5 bases, with 6 bases between them. CDR3 length: 12 amino acids. CDR1 is MNHNY and CDR2 is SVGAGI in the germline V gene (reference sequence). CDR3 residues: CASSYGGTEAFF. The CDR3 DNA sequence: TGTGCCAGCAGTTACGGGGGGACTGAAGCTTTCTTT.

Only one count was recorded for this clone. The V and J genes are TRBV19 and TRBJ1-2; 7 bases fit TRBD1. Germline V gene lookup returns CDR1 LNHDA and CDR2 SQIVND (reference sequence). This CDR3 is 14 amino acids long. The V segment lost 7 bases and the J segment 4 bases; nucleotides outside the gene matches: 9. CDR3 sequence: CASKEDRRGYGYTF. CDR3 nucleotide sequence: TGTGCCAGTAAAGAGGACAGGAGGGGCTATGGCTACACCTTC.

The table lists this clone with a few counts. The genes are TRBV19 and TRBJ1-3; D is uncertain. Germline V gives CDR1 LNHDA, CDR2 SQIVND (reference sequence). CDR3 size: 13 residues. V was clipped by 7 bases and J by 3 bases, with 10 bases between them. This chain's CDR3 is CASTPLIGNTIYF. Here the CDR3 DNA reads TGTGCCAGTACCCCGTTAATTGGAAACACCATATATTTT. The full variable domain, rest sourced from reference TRBV19 and TRBJ1-3, is DGGITQSPKYLFRKEGQNVTLSCEQNLNHDAMYWYRQDPGQGLRLIYYSQIVNDFQKGDIAEGYSVSREKKESFPLTVTSAQKNPTAFYLCASTPLIGNTIYFGEGSWLTVV.

In its sample, this clone was seen once. This chain uses TRBV14 with TRBJ2-7; maybe TRBD1 (7 bases). Germline lookup yields CDR1 SGHDN and CDR2 FVKESK. The V and J ends lost 0 bases and 6 bases respectively, with 12 bases between them. The CDR3 loop spans 14 amino acids. The DNA of the CDR3 is TGTGCCAGCAGCCAAGACCACAGGGGAGGCGAGCAGTACTTC. Translation: CASSQDHRGGEQYF. Supplemented by reference TRBV14 and TRBJ2-7, the full variable domain reads EAGVTQFPSHSVIEKGQTVTLRCDPISGHDNLYWYRRVMGKEIKFLLHFVKESKQDESGMPNNRFLAERTGGTYSTLKVQPAELEDSGVYFCASSQDHRGGEQYFGPGTRLTVT.

The genes are TRBV25-1 and TRBJ1-4, with D uncertain. CDR3 length equals 17 residues. V lost 1 base, J lost 2 bases, and 14 bases lay in between. Germline CDR1 is MGHDK and CDR2 is SYGVNS. CDR3 DNA: TGTGCCAGCAGTGAATCATTCTCTTTTCCTACTAATGAAAAACTGTTTTTT. Translation: CASSESFSFPTNEKLFF. The full variable domain, completed using reference TRBV25-1 and TRBJ1-4, is EADIYQTPRYLVIGTGKKITLECSQTMGHDKMYWYQQDPGMELHLIHYSYGVNSTEKGDLSSESTVSRIRTEHFPLTLESARPSHTSQYLCASSESFSFPTNEKLFFGSGTQLSVL.

This clone was seen more than once but under ten times. The chain has TRBV19 and TRBJ1-1; D is possibly TRBD1 (5 bases). This CDR3 has 15 residues. CDR1 LNHDA and CDR2 SQIVND come from the germline V gene (reference sequence). The V end lost 5 bases, the J end lost 1 base, and 14 bases lay between the germline ends. For the CDR3, the DNA is TGTGCCAGTAGTTCGCGGTCGAGGGGGAACACTGAAGCTTTCTTT. It encodes CASSSRSRGNTEAFF.

This sequence joins TRBV5-1 and TRBJ1-5; D is undetermined. V was clipped by 0 bases and J by 9 bases, with 13 bases between them. Germline lookup yields CDR1 SGHRS and CDR2 YFSETQ. This CDR3 is built from 14 residues. Here the CDR3 DNA reads TGCGCCAGCAGCTTGGACGCGGGAGATGGGCCCCAGCATTTT. Its translation: CASSLDAGDGPQHF.

This clone was detected only a few times. The chain carries TRBV5-1 and TRBJ2-5, with unresolved D. Germline CDR1 reads SGHRS; CDR2 reads YFSETQ. Trimming left V 0 bases short and J 5 bases short, with 8 bases between. There are 13 residues in the CDR3. CDR3: CASSLGGWETQYF. In DNA form, the CDR3 reads TGCGCCAGCAGCTTGGGGGGTTGGGAGACCCAGTACTTC.

V usage is TRBV6-1 and J usage is TRBJ2-4, with D unclear. Deletions cut 3 bases from V and 3 bases from J, with 12 bases between. Germline assignment: CDR1 MNHNS and CDR2 SASEGT. The length of the CDR3 is 15 residues. This CDR3 is CASSDYTASKNIQYF. As DNA, the CDR3 is TGTGCCAGCAGTGATTACACGGCAAGCAAAAACATTCAGTACTTC.

The table lists this clone with a few counts. CDR3 bases: TGTGCCAGCAGCTTAGATGGTGAAAAACTGTTTTTT. Its translation: CASSLDGEKLFF. The chain employs TRBV7-6 and TRBJ1-4; D call uncertain. Germline V gives CDR1 SGHVS, CDR2 FNYEAQ. CDR3 length: 12 residues. Trimming took 1 base from V and 7 from J, leaving 4 bases between them.

The rearrangement links TRBV6-1 to TRBJ1-5, with a possible D match to TRBD1 (6 bases). Germline V gene sequence: CDR1 MNHNS, CDR2 SASEGT. V was pared by 4 bases and J by 6 bases, with 19 bases between. The CDR3 is 16 amino acids. The CDR3 sequence is CASSASSGGASQPQHF. The CDR3 coding sequence is TGTGCCAGCAGTGCCTCTTCTGGGGGGGCGAGTCAGCCCCAGCATTTT.

This chain links TRBV28 with TRBJ1-1, with D unresolved. CDR1 is MDHEN, CDR2 SYDVKM, per germline. Trimming pared 8 bases from V and 1 base from J, leaving 8 bases between. CDR3 length equals 12 residues. In DNA form, the CDR3 reads TGTGCCAGCTTAGTCTCGAACACTGAAGCTTTCTTT. Translated, it gives CASLVSNTEAFF.

This clone was seen only a few times. V and J are TRBV10-2 and TRBJ2-7, with 7 nucleotides matching TRBD1. The germline gives CDR1 WSHSY, CDR2 SAAADI. Trimming at V came to 6 bases and at J to 4 bases, leaving 6 bases not matched to a gene. CDR3 size: 13 residues. This CDR3 reads CASSGTALYEQYF. The DNA for the CDR3 is TGCGCCAGCAGCGGGACAGCTTTATACGAGCAGTACTTC.

The CDR3: CACFHGTGGLTDTQYF. CDR3 sequence (DNA): TGTGCCTGTTTTCACGGGACAGGGGGCCTCACAGATACGCAGTATTTT. The genes are TRBV30 and TRBJ2-3, with TRBD1 matching 12 bases. The germline V gene has CDR1 GTSNPN and CDR2 SVGIG (reference sequence). V trimming: 6 bases; J trimming: 2 bases; junction bases outside the gene matches: 9. The CDR3 sequence is 16 residues long.